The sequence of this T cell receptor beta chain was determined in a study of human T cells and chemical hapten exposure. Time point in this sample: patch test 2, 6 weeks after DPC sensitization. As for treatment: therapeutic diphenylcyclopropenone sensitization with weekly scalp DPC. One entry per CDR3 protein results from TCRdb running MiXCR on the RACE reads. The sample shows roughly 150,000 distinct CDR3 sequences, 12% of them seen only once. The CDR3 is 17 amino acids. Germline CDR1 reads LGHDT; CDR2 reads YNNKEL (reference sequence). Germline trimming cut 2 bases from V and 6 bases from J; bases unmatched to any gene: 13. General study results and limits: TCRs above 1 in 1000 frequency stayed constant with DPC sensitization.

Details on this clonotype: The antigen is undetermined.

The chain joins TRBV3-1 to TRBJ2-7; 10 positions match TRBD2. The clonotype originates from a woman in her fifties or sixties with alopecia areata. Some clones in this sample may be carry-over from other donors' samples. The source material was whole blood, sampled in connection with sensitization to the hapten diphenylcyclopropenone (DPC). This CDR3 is CASSQSRVSGRAPEQYF. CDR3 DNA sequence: TGTGCCAGCAGCCAATCGAGAGTCAGCGGGAGGGCCCCCGAGCAGTACTTC.